The 29 T cell receptor beta chains presented below share a single source sample, sequenced in a study of PD-1 blockade in classical Hodgkin lymphoma. Data came from immunoSEQ multiplex PCR; TCRdb stores just in-frame clones and leaves some out. Of about 39,000 clones listed, over 65% were seen once; the top ten hold roughly 9.8%. Stated time point: cycle 4 day 1 (C4D1), after 5 to 7 weeks of nivolumab. Each patient's relapse followed autologous stem cell transplantation, and brentuximab vedotin exposure varied. The sample was peripheral blood mononuclear cells (PBMCs), taken before the fourth cycle of nivolumab. Every receptor here comes from a human donor with classical Hodgkin lymphoma.

The chain is built from TRBV6-6 and TRBJ2-1, with 8 positions matching TRBD2. This CDR3 is built from 16 residues. CDR1 is MNHNY and CDR2 is SVGAGI in the germline V gene (reference sequence). Trimming at V came to 2 bases and at J to 7 bases, leaving 10 bases not matched to a gene. CDR3 DNA: TGTGCCAGCAGTTACCTTGACGGGGGGGTGAGGAATGAGCAGTTCTTC. It specifies CASSYLDGGVRNEQFF.

The chain combines TRBV7-2 with TRBJ2-7; 8 nucleotides match TRBD1. Germline loops: CDR1 SGHTA, CDR2 FQGNSA. The CDR3 sequence is 14 residues long. V shed 1 base, J shed 5 bases, and the junction held 4 bases outside the gene matches. The CDR3 bases are TGTGCCAGCAGCTTAGTGTCGACAGGGGACGAGCAGTACTTC. It translates to CASSLVSTGDEQYF.

The table lists this clone with a count of one. The chain has TRBV6-5 and TRBJ2-5, with D uncertain. V gave up 6 bases and J gave up 7 bases, with 21 bases separating them. Germline CDR1 is MNHEY and CDR2 is SVGAGI. The CDR3 loop spans 15 amino acids. The CDR3 DNA is TGTGCCAGCAGATACGGACCGAACCAAGTTGGGACCCAGTACTTC. Translated: CASRYGPNQVGTQYF.

This clone has only one observation. The chain joins TRBV15 to TRBJ2-3; D unresolved. This CDR3 spans 15 amino acids. Germline V gives CDR1 LNHNV, CDR2 YYDKDF (reference sequence). V was trimmed by 8 bases and J by 8 bases, leaving 23 bases between them. Here the CDR3 DNA reads TGTGCCACCCGAACCGTCGGATCTTGGCTTGGTACGCAGTATTTT. Amino acids: CATRTVGSWLGTQYF.

The chain carries TRBV5-8 and TRBJ1-6; the match to TRBD1 covers 9 bases. Germline CDR1 and CDR2: SGHTS and YDEGEE. Trimming took 5 bases from V and 1 from J; bases not matched to a gene: 7. The CDR3 length is 17 residues. The CDR3 nucleotides are TGTGCCAGCAGGGTGGGGACAGGGAAGTCCTATAATTCACCCCTCCACTTT. Protein sequence: CASRVGTGKSYNSPLHF.

The sample holds a few counts of this clone. The V gene is TRBV10-3, the J gene TRBJ1-4, with TRBD1 as a possible D gene (6 bases). Germline V CDR1 and CDR2: ENHRY, SYGVKD. Trimming cost V 3 bases and J 7 bases, with 9 bases left between them. This CDR3 region has 13 residues. The CDR3 region is CAISEQGPEKLFF. The CDR3 DNA reads as TGTGCCATCAGTGAACAGGGACCTGAAAAACTGTTTTTT.

V usage is TRBV18 and J usage is TRBJ2-7; 8 nucleotides agree with TRBD1. The CDR3 covers 17 residues. Looked up from germline, CDR1 is KGHSH and CDR2 is LQKENI. J was trimmed by 2 bases and V by 1 base; bases with no gene match: 10. Here the CDR3 reads CASSPQPARGPAYEQYF. The DNA of the CDR3 is TGTGCCAGCTCACCACAGCCCGCCAGGGGGCCCGCCTACGAGCAGTACTTC. The full variable domain, rest sourced from reference TRBV18 and TRBJ2-7, is NAGVMQNPRHLVRRRGQEARLRCSPMKGHSHVYWYRQLPEEGLKFMVYLQKENIIDESGMPKERFSAEFPKEGPSILRIQQVVRGDSAAYFCASSPQPARGPAYEQYFGPGTRLTVT.

The J gene is TRBJ1-4, the V gene TRBV30; D is unclear. Looked up from germline, CDR1 is GTSNPN and CDR2 is SVGIG (reference sequence). This CDR3 is 13 amino acids long. V lost 1 base and J lost 4, with 7 bases in between. CDR3 residues: CAWSEQLNEKLFF. The CDR3 DNA reads TGTGCCTGGAGTGAACAGCTTAATGAAAAACTGTTTTTT.

This clone came up a few times. V and J are TRBV18 and TRBJ1-2; TRBD1 agrees at 7 bases. The CDR3 totals 16 residues. The V gene end was trimmed by 3 bases and the J gene end by 4 bases; junction bases not matched to a gene: 11. The germline V gene encodes CDR1 KGHSH and CDR2 LQKENI. Here the CDR3 DNA reads TGTGCCAGCTCACCGTCAGGGGGTGGCATTTTCTATGGCTACACCTTC. Protein sequence: CASSPSGGGIFYGYTF.

This rearrangement joins TRBV5-5 to TRBJ2-7; 8 bases map to TRBD1. Trimming cost V 0 bases and J 5 bases; bases outside gene matches: 7. CDR3 length equals 15 residues. Per germline, CDR1 SGHKS and CDR2 YYEKEE (reference sequence). Here the CDR3 DNA reads TGTGCCAGCAGCTTGGACGGGACAGGTTTCAACGAGCAGTACTTC. It encodes CASSLDGTGFNEQYF.

This clone was seen a few times. The chain joins TRBV19 to TRBJ2-5, with TRBD2 matching 7 bases. CDR1 LNHDA and CDR2 SQIVND come from the germline V gene (reference sequence). The V segment lost 5 bases and the J segment 4 bases; nucleotides outside the gene matches: 10. This CDR3 has 15 amino acids. This chain's CDR3 is CASSGAPGRGETQYF. CDR3 nucleotides: TGTGCCAGTAGTGGGGCACCAGGGAGGGGAGAGACCCAGTACTTC.

The chain joins TRBV30 to TRBJ2-3, with 9 bases that match TRBD1. After removal of 3 bases from V and 7 bases from J, the junction contained 8 bases not matched to a gene. The CDR3 covers 14 residues. In germline, CDR1 is GTSNPN, CDR2 SVGIG (reference sequence). As DNA, the CDR3 is TGTGCCTGGAGCCGCCGGGACAGGGAATATACGCAGTATTTT. Encoded protein: CAWSRRDREYTQYF.

This sequence joins TRBV28 and TRBJ2-7; 13 nucleotides align to TRBD2. There are 14 residues in the CDR3. Germline V gives CDR1 MDHEN, CDR2 SYDVKM. As DNA, the CDR3 is TGTGGGTCGGGACTAGCGGGGAGTTACTACGAGCAGTACTTC. Translating gives CGSGLAGSYYEQYF.

The chain employs TRBV7-2 and TRBJ2-7, with 7 bases lining up with TRBD1. The CDR3 covers 14 residues. J gave up 3 bases and V 3 bases, and 5 bases lay outside the gene matches. CDR1 and CDR2 (germline): SGHTA, FQGNSA. This CDR3 is CASSFSQGHYEQYF. CDR3 coding DNA: TGTGCCAGCAGCTTTTCACAGGGGCACTACGAGCAGTACTTC. The variable domain in full, completed from reference TRBV7-2 and TRBJ2-7, reads GAGVSQSPSNKVTEKGKDVELRCDPISGHTALYWYRQSLGQGLEFLIYFQGNSAPDKSGLPSDRFSAERTGGSVSTLTIQRTQQEDSAVYLCASSFSQGHYEQYFGPGTRLTVT.

This CDR3 is CASSLRGGANEKLFF. DNA for the CDR3: TGTGCCAGCAGCTTACGGGGGGGCGCAAATGAAAAACTGTTTTTT. J is TRBJ1-4 and V is TRBV7-9, with TRBD1 as a possible D gene (6 bases). The CDR3 totals 15 residues. CDR1 is SEHNR, CDR2 FQNEAQ, per germline (reference sequence). V gave up 2 bases and J gave up 5 bases, with 12 bases separating them. Full variable domain (rest looked up from reference TRBV7-9 and TRBJ1-4): DTGVSQNPRHKITKRGQNVTFRCDPISEHNRLYWYRQTLGQGPEFLTYFQNEAQLEKSRLLSDRFSAERPKGSFSTLEIQRTEQGDSAMYLCASSLRGGANEKLFFGSGTQLSVL.

The chain employs TRBV6-5 and TRBJ1-6; D gene unclear. This CDR3 is 13 amino acids long. Looked up from germline, CDR1 is MNHEY and CDR2 is SVGAGI. The V end was cut by 0 bases, the J end by 7 bases, with 4 bases between. The CDR3 is CASSYSGNSPLHF. The DNA of the CDR3 is TGTGCCAGCAGTTACTCTGGCAATTCACCCCTCCACTTT.

The chain has TRBV7-2 and TRBJ2-5, with 8 bases fitting TRBD2. V shed 8 bases and J 5 bases; nucleotides not matched to a gene: 13. The CDR3 contains 15 residues. Germline CDR1 is SGHTA and CDR2 is FQGNSA. The CDR3 region has the DNA TGTGCCAGCGGAAAAACGGGGGGGATGGGCGAGACCCAGTACTTC. Translated: CASGKTGGMGETQYF.

This chain joins TRBV7-3 and TRBJ2-3; D might be TRBD1 (6 bases). The ends were cut back, 5 bases at V and 6 bases at J, with 9 bases in the middle. The CDR3 length is 12 residues. CDR1 is SGHTA, CDR2 FQGTGA, per germline. The CDR3 loop reads CASSTTGDTQYF. CDR3 in DNA: TGTGCCAGCAGCACTACAGGGGATACGCAGTATTTT.

In DNA, the CDR3 is TGTGCCAGCAGTGAAGGGTTATCGGGATTGGATACGCAGTATTTT. This encodes CASSEGLSGLDTQYF. The chain carries TRBV2 and TRBJ2-3; a possible D gene is TRBD2 (5 bases). The CDR3 covers 15 residues. Trimming removed 1 base from V and 6 bases from J, with 14 bases in between. Germline CDR1 is SNHLY and CDR2 is FYNNEI.

The chain carries TRBV2 and TRBJ1-6, with D hard to call. CDR3 length: 13 residues. Germline V CDR1 and CDR2: SNHLY, FYNNEI. The V and J ends lost 5 bases and 7 bases respectively, with 9 bases between them. Here the CDR3 reads CASSRALNSPLHF. The CDR3 DNA reads as TGTGCCAGCAGTCGGGCCTTGAATTCACCCCTCCACTTT. The full variable domain, in which reference TRBV2 and TRBJ1-6 provide the parts outside the CDR3, is EPEVTQTPSHQVTQMGQEVILRCVPISNHLYFYWYRQILGQKVEFLVSFYNNEISEKSEIFDDQFSVERPDGSNFTLKIRSTKLEDSAMYFCASSRALNSPLHFGNGTRLTVT.

This clone is medium-sized. The DNA for the CDR3 is TGTGCCAGCAGCTTGGCCCGGGGGGTTAAGACCCAGTACTTC. Protein product: CASSLARGVKTQYF. The gene calls are TRBV5-4 and TRBJ2-5; 7 bases are a match to TRBD2. The length of the CDR3 is 14 residues. Germline CDR1 SGHNT, CDR2 YYREEE (reference sequence). The J segment lost 6 bases and the V segment lost 0 bases, leaving 5 bases of the junction unmatched.

The CDR3, as DNA: TGTGCCAGCAGCCCCACCGGGGGGAAACTGTTTTTT. This codes for CASSPTGGKLFF. The genes are TRBV11-2 and TRBJ1-4, with D tentatively TRBD1 (5 bases). Between the trimmed V and J ends, which lost 5 bases and 11 bases, there was a span of 12 bases. This CDR3 has 12 residues. Germline CDR1 SGHAT, CDR2 FQNNGV. Based on the CDR3 plus reference TRBV11-2 and TRBJ1-4, the full variable domain is EAGVAQSPRYKIIEKRQSVAFWCNPISGHATLYWYQQILGQGPKLLIQFQNNGVVDDSQLPKDRFSAERLKGVDSTLKIQPAKLEDSAVYLCASSPTGGKLFFGSGTQLSVL.

This clone turned up a few times. The rearrangement joins TRBV5-6 to TRBJ2-1, with TRBD1 matching over 12 bases. The CDR3 contains 15 residues. J was trimmed by 7 bases and V by 5 bases; bases with no gene match: 7. Germline-derived CDR1 and CDR2 are SGHDT and YYEEEE. CDR3 sequence reads: CASSRPGQGANEQFF. The CDR3 DNA reads as TGTGCCAGCAGTCGACCGGGACAGGGGGCTAATGAGCAGTTCTTC.

This clone has only one observation. V gene TRBV11-2 combines with J gene TRBJ1-1, with TRBD1 matching 9 bases. J lost 1 base, V lost 1 base, and 4 bases had no gene match. CDR3 length equals 16 residues. Germline loops: CDR1 SGHAT, CDR2 FQNNGV. The CDR3 region has the DNA TGTGCCAGCAGCTTAGTAGGGGACAGGGCGAACACTGAAGCTTTCTTT. This sequence encodes CASSLVGDRANTEAFF. Full variable domain (outside the CDR3, taken from reference TRBV11-2 and TRBJ1-1): EAGVAQSPRYKIIEKRQSVAFWCNPISGHATLYWYQQILGQGPKLLIQFQNNGVVDDSQLPKDRFSAERLKGVDSTLKIQPAKLEDSAVYLCASSLVGDRANTEAFFGQGTRLTVV.

V gene TRBV27 combines with J gene TRBJ1-2; maybe TRBD1 (5 bases). The CDR3 length is 18 residues. CDR1 is MNHEY, CDR2 SMNVEV, per germline (reference sequence). Trimming left V 4 bases short and J 4 bases short, with 25 bases between. The CDR3 loop is CASSSGFRGAPGFYGYTF. In DNA form, the CDR3 reads TGTGCCAGCAGTTCCGGCTTCCGAGGGGCGCCTGGATTCTATGGCTACACCTTC.

J is TRBJ1-1 and V is TRBV14; 7 nucleotides agree with TRBD1. V gave up 0 bases and J gave up 1 base; unmatched junction bases: 5. There are 16 residues in the CDR3. Germline V lookup: CDR1 SGHDN, CDR2 FVKESK. The CDR3 DNA sequence: TGTGCCAGCAGCCAAGAGAAGCACAGGGGGAACACTGAAGCTTTCTTT. Its translation: CASSQEKHRGNTEAFF.

The chain is built from TRBV9 and TRBJ2-2, with TRBD2 matching over 8 bases. Trimming took 3 bases from V and 7 from J; bases not matched to a gene: 8. Germline-derived CDR1 and CDR2 are SGDLS and YYNGEE. The CDR3 has 15 residues. As DNA, the CDR3 is TGTGCCAGCAGCGCCGGGACTAGTCGAGTCGGGGAGCTGTTTTTT. This codes for CASSAGTSRVGELFF.

This clone was seen only a few times. The chain joins TRBV7-9 to TRBJ1-1; D might be TRBD1 (6 bases). Between the trimmed V and J ends, which lost 5 bases and 5 bases, there was a span of 12 bases. Germline CDR1 is SEHNR and CDR2 is FQNEAQ (reference sequence). This CDR3 region has 13 residues. This CDR3 is CASSLGGGTEAFF. In DNA, the CDR3 is TGTGCCAGCAGCCTAGGGGGGGGAACTGAAGCTTTCTTT. The full variable domain, completed using reference TRBV7-9 and TRBJ1-1, is DTGVSQNPRHKITKRGQNVTFRCDPISEHNRLYWYRQTLGQGPEFLTYFQNEAQLEKSRLLSDRFSAERPKGSFSTLEIQRTEQGDSAMYLCASSLGGGTEAFFGQGTRLTVV.

A note on this clone: The sample has other DNA sequences that encode this CDR3 too. The chain combines TRBV5-4 with TRBJ2-5; D is possibly TRBD1 or TRBD2 (5 bases each). CDR3 length: 17 amino acids. In germline, CDR1 is SGHNT, CDR2 YYREEE (reference sequence). The V end was cut by 3 bases, the J end by 5 bases, with 23 bases between. The DNA for the CDR3 is TGTGCCAGCAGCTCGCACGGAGGTCGGGCAGGGCCGGAGACCCAGTACTTC. Translating it yields CASSSHGGRAGPETQYF.